Below, 30 T cell receptor beta chains from the same sample are listed, as sequenced in a study of cytomegalovirus exposure and HLA in healthy donors. The PCR made use of 60 Vbeta and 13 Jbeta primers. Assay: immunoSEQ multiplex PCR; the TCRdb copy retains only in-frame clones and omits some. The data show 150,000 or so clones, more than 65% seen once. The source material was PBMCs. The receptors stem from a woman in her twenties or thirties in good health and CMV-seronegative.

The rearrangement joins TRBV19 to TRBJ2-5; perhaps TRBD2 as D (6 bases). This CDR3 is 13 amino acids long. Trimming took 5 bases from V and 5 from J, leaving 12 bases between them. Germline lookup yields CDR1 LNHDA and CDR2 SQIVND (reference sequence). Written as DNA, the CDR3 is TGTGCCAGTAGTGAAACGGGGGTGGAGACCCAGTACTTC. Its protein product is CASSETGVETQYF.

V gene TRBV7-3 combines with J gene TRBJ2-5, with 14 bases lining up with TRBD2. The germline V gene has CDR1 SGHTA and CDR2 FQGTGA. The CDR3 has 17 residues. Trimming at V came to 5 bases and at J to 1 base, leaving 6 bases not matched to a gene. In nucleotides, the CDR3 is TGTGCCAGCAGCATCAGGGGACTAGCGGGGGCCCAAGAGACCCAGTACTTC. This gives the protein CASSIRGLAGAQETQYF.

This chain connects TRBV5-4 to TRBJ1-2; D might be TRBD1 (6 bases). Germline V gives CDR1 SGHNT, CDR2 YYREEE (reference sequence). V lost 0 bases and J lost 8, with 11 bases in between. The CDR3 sequence is 13 residues long. The CDR3 DNA is TGTGCCAGCAGCTTGGCCGACAGGTACGGCTACACCTTC. It codes for CASSLADRYGYTF.

V usage is TRBV7-9 and J usage is TRBJ1-4; D perhaps matches TRBD1 (6 bases). Germline values: CDR1 SEHNR, CDR2 FQNEAQ (reference sequence). This CDR3 is built from 14 residues. Trimming shortened V by 4 bases and J by 5 bases, and 11 bases separated the two germline ends. The DNA of the CDR3 is TGTGCCAGCAGCTCTGCCCAGGGGAATGAAAAACTGTTTTTT. Its translation is CASSSAQGNEKLFF.

This clone has only one observation. The rearrangement joins TRBV2 to TRBJ2-1; D is perhaps TRBD2 (5 bases). Germline CDR1 reads SNHLY; CDR2 reads FYNNEI. The CDR3 runs 13 residues. Trimming took off 8 bases at V and 1 base at J, with 9 bases between the two ends. The CDR3 region is CASDYLSYNEQFF. CDR3 DNA sequence: TGTGCCAGCGACTATCTTTCCTACAATGAGCAGTTCTTC.

This clone was observed a few times. The J gene is TRBJ2-3, the V gene TRBV15, with 7 nucleotides matching TRBD2. The V gene end was trimmed by 2 bases and the J gene end by 0 bases; junction bases not matched to a gene: 8. The CDR3 spans 17 residues. CDR1 LNHNV and CDR2 YYDKDF come from the germline V gene (reference sequence). The CDR3 loop reads CATSRLKLTSSTDTQYF. CDR3 coding DNA: TGTGCCACCAGCAGACTCAAATTGACTAGCAGCACAGATACGCAGTATTTT. Looking up the rest from reference TRBV15 and TRBJ2-3 gives the full variable domain: DAMVIQNPRYQVTQFGKPVTLSCSQTLNHNVMYWYQQKSSQAPKLLFHYYDKDFNNEADTPDNFQSRRPNTSFCFLDIRSPGLGDTAMYLCATSRLKLTSSTDTQYFGPGTRLTVL.

This clone was observed a few times. The chain carries TRBV27 and TRBJ1-4, with TRBD1 identical over 7 bases. CDR1 is MNHEY and CDR2 is SMNVEV in the germline V gene (reference sequence). This CDR3 has 14 amino acids. V was pared by 6 bases and J by 1 base, with 2 bases of the junction left unmatched. This CDR3 reads CASSHRGTNEKLFF. In nucleotides, the CDR3 is TGTGCCAGCAGCCACAGGGGAACTAATGAAAAACTGTTTTTT.

The chain is built from TRBV5-1 and TRBJ2-5, with 9 positions matching TRBD1. Germline CDR1 and CDR2: SGHRS and YFSETQ. The CDR3 sequence is 16 residues long. J lost 5 bases, V lost 3 bases, and 11 bases had no gene match. The CDR3 DNA follows: TGCGCCAGCAGCTCCCACGGGACAGGGCGTTCGGAGACCCAGTACTTC. It specifies CASSSHGTGRSETQYF.

The chain uses TRBV15 and TRBJ1-1; the match to TRBD1 covers 7 bases. The V segment lost 5 bases and the J segment 0 bases; nucleotides outside the gene matches: 3. The V gene's germline CDR1 is LNHNV and CDR2 YYDKDF (reference sequence). This CDR3 contains 14 residues. In nucleotides, the CDR3 is TGTGCCACCAGCCAGGGACAGATGAACACTGAAGCTTTCTTT. Residues: CATSQGQMNTEAFF.

V gene TRBV6-6 combines with J gene TRBJ2-7, with 12 bases identical to TRBD2. CDR3 length: 15 amino acids. The V and J ends lost 6 bases and 2 bases, in that order; junction bases with no gene match: 5. The germline V gene encodes CDR1 MNHNY and CDR2 SVGAGI (reference sequence). DNA of the CDR3: TGTGCCAGCAGATCACGGACTAGCGGGACCTACGAGCAGTACTTC. This translates into CASRSRTSGTYEQYF.

The V and J genes are TRBV4-1 and TRBJ2-2; D unclear. This CDR3 is built from 13 residues. Per germline, CDR1 MGHRA and CDR2 YSYEKL. V lost 0 bases to trimming and J lost 7 bases, with 6 bases between them. CDR3 sequence: CASSQDRGGELFF. In nucleotides, the CDR3 is TGCGCCAGCAGCCAAGATCGAGGCGGGGAGCTGTTTTTT.

The chain has TRBV27 and TRBJ1-1; the match to TRBD1 covers 7 bases. V was clipped by 8 bases and J by 1 base; unmatched bases: 10. Germline-derived CDR1 and CDR2 are MNHEY and SMNVEV (reference sequence). The CDR3 has 15 residues. CDR3 in amino acids: CASRNSGQKNTEAFF. The CDR3 nucleotides read TGTGCCAGCCGAAATTCGGGACAGAAGAACACTGAAGCTTTCTTT.

This clone was observed a single time. The chain recombines TRBV6-5 with TRBJ1-2; 8 bases line up with TRBD1. The CDR3 covers 15 residues. Germline-derived CDR1 and CDR2 are MNHEY and SVGAGI. Trimming at V came to 2 bases and at J to 2 bases, leaving 4 bases not matched to a gene. The DNA of the CDR3 is TGTGCCAGCAGTTACGGGACAGGTGGGAACTATGGCTACACCTTC. It codes for CASSYGTGGNYGYTF.

V and J are TRBV5-4 and TRBJ1-1, with D tentatively TRBD1 (5 bases). V was pared by 5 bases and J by 3 bases, with 14 bases between. Germline values: CDR1 SGHNT, CDR2 YYREEE (reference sequence). The CDR3 consists of 14 residues. The CDR3 loop is CASRGGGGYTEAFF. CDR3 nucleotide sequence: TGTGCCAGCAGGGGCGGGGGAGGTTACACTGAAGCTTTCTTT.

The rearrangement links TRBV23-1 to TRBJ1-1; TRBD1 might be the D (5 bases). TRBV23-1 is sorted into the ORF group, with uncertain function. With 0 bases removed from V and 3 bases from J, the gap between germline ends came to 11 bases. The CDR3 is 15 amino acids. CDR3 nucleotide sequence: TGCGCCAGCAGTCAATCGCTCGGGGGATACACTGAAGCTTTCTTT. Its protein is CASSQSLGGYTEAFF.

This clone was seen only once. The CDR3 region is CASSSTRQGVGNQPQHF. In DNA form, the CDR3 reads TGTGCCAGCAGCTCCACTCGACAGGGGGTTGGCAATCAGCCCCAGCATTTT. The chain employs TRBV7-9 and TRBJ1-5; 9 nucleotides align to TRBD1. The CDR3 has 17 amino acids. Trimming cost V 4 bases and J 2 bases; bases outside gene matches: 9. Germline CDR1 and CDR2: SEHNR and FQNEAQ (reference sequence).

This rearrangement joins TRBV23-1 to TRBJ2-2; 8 bases are a match to TRBD1. TRBV23-1 is an open reading frame whose function is uncertain. V trimming: 0 bases; J trimming: 4 bases; junction bases outside the gene matches: 10. This CDR3 is built from 18 residues. The CDR3 DNA follows: TGCGCCAGCAGTCAATCGTCCAGGGGGCAGATTTCCACCGGGGAGCTGTTTTTT. Its protein is CASSQSSRGQISTGELFF.

The chain is built from TRBV2 and TRBJ1-2; 10 bases map to TRBD1. This CDR3 has 14 residues. Germline-derived CDR1 and CDR2 are SNHLY and FYNNEI. J gave up 7 bases and V 7 bases, and 9 bases lay outside the gene matches. This chain's CDR3 is CASITGQGGRGYTF. CDR3 DNA sequence: TGTGCCAGCATCACAGGACAGGGGGGTCGTGGCTACACCTTC.

This clone was seen a few times. This chain uses TRBV19 with TRBJ1-4; D is ambiguous. Germline V gene data show CDR1 as LNHDA and CDR2 as SQIVND (reference sequence). V was clipped by 7 bases and J by 0 bases, with 9 bases between them. The CDR3 is made up of 14 amino acids. CDR3 nucleotides: TGTGCCAGTACGCAGGTTTCAACTAATGAAAAACTGTTTTTT. This codes for CASTQVSTNEKLFF. The full variable domain, in which reference TRBV19 and TRBJ1-4 provide the parts outside the CDR3, is DGGITQSPKYLFRKEGQNVTLSCEQNLNHDAMYWYRQDPGQGLRLIYYSQIVNDFQKGDIAEGYSVSREKKESFPLTVTSAQKNPTAFYLCASTQVSTNEKLFFGSGTQLSVL.

The chain has TRBV9 and TRBJ2-7; D might be TRBD1 (5 bases). The V gene lost 0 bases and the J gene lost 3 bases, with 10 bases spanning the gap. CDR3 size: 14 residues. Looked up from germline, CDR1 is SGDLS and CDR2 is YYNGEE. Written as DNA, the CDR3 is TGTGCCAGCAGCGTAGGCAGGGTTGGCTACGAGCAGTACTTC. Amino acid sequence: CASSVGRVGYEQYF.

This rearrangement joins TRBV29-1 to TRBJ2-1, with 11 nucleotides matching TRBD2. CDR3 length: 17 amino acids. Germline CDR1 reads SQVTM; CDR2 reads ANQGSEA. The V gene end was trimmed by 7 bases and the J gene end by 6 bases; junction bases not matched to a gene: 17. DNA of the CDR3: TGCAGCGCCCGCAACCCCCGACGGGGGACTAGCGGCAATGAGCAGTTCTTC. Translated: CSARNPRRGTSGNEQFF.

The J gene is TRBJ1-1, the V gene TRBV9; perhaps TRBD1 as D (6 bases). Germline V CDR1 and CDR2: SGDLS, YYNGEE. There are 15 residues in the CDR3. With 0 bases removed from V and 0 bases from J, the gap between germline ends came to 9 bases. Here the CDR3 DNA reads TGTGCCAGCAGCGTAGAGACAGGACTGAACACTGAAGCTTTCTTT. Protein: CASSVETGLNTEAFF.

Concerning this clone: The germline gene is not matched at one end of the junction; a read error may be the cause. The rearrangement joins TRBV7-9 to TRBJ2-2; TRBD2 matches at 14 bases. The CDR3 contains 19 residues. Germline V gene lookup returns CDR1 SEHNR and CDR2 FQNEAQ (reference sequence). The CDR3: CSSSPPTSGRGRNTGELFF. The CDR3 DNA sequence: TGTTCCAGCAGCCCGCCGACTAGCGGGAGGGGTAGGAACACCGGGGAGCTGTTTTTT.

This clone was seen only a few times. The J gene is TRBJ2-7, the V gene TRBV28; the match to TRBD1 covers 9 bases. The germline V gene encodes CDR1 MDHEN and CDR2 SYDVKM. This CDR3 has 18 amino acids. V lost 5 bases to trimming and J lost 0 bases; unmatched junction nucleotides: 14. CDR3 sequence (DNA): TGTGCCAGCAGTCACGGGACAGGGTTAGCTAGGATCTCCTACGAGCAGTACTTC. It is translated as CASSHGTGLARISYEQYF.

The chain combines TRBV7-2 with TRBJ2-5; D uncertain. Judging by the DNA end, TRBJ2-7 fits better; the J call may be wrong. This CDR3 spans 11 amino acids. CDR1 and CDR2 (germline): SGHTA, FQGNSA. CDR3 coding DNA: TGTGCCAGCAGCTCCGTTCTCGAGCAGTACTTC. Protein product: CASSSVLEQYF.

The chain uses TRBV5-1 and TRBJ2-5; weak D call: TRBD2 (6 bases). The ends were cut back, 0 bases at V and 0 bases at J, with 9 bases in the middle. Germline values: CDR1 SGHRS, CDR2 YFSETQ. The CDR3 is made up of 15 amino acids. The DNA of the CDR3 is TGCGCCAGCAGCTTGGGACTAGAATACCAAGAGACCCAGTACTTC. It yields the protein CASSLGLEYQETQYF.

CDR3 sequence: CARSLGTSNTYEQYF. CDR3 DNA sequence: TGTGCCAGAAGCCTGGGGACTAGCAACACCTACGAGCAGTACTTC. This sequence joins TRBV5-3 and TRBJ2-7; TRBD2 matches at 9 bases. TRBV5-3 is marked as an open reading frame, function uncertain. CDR3 length: 15 amino acids. J was trimmed by 2 bases and V by 4 bases; bases with no gene match: 7.

The V and J genes are TRBV7-2 and TRBJ2-5, with TRBD1 identical over 7 bases. Germline-derived CDR1 and CDR2 are SGHTA and FQGNSA. CDR3 length equals 14 residues. Trimming took 5 bases from V and 1 from J; bases not matched to a gene: 4. CDR3 residues: CASSRRTGQETQYF. CDR3 DNA sequence: TGTGCCAGCAGCCGAAGGACAGGCCAAGAGACCCAGTACTTC.

This sequence joins TRBV9 and TRBJ2-1; 16 bases match TRBD2. J gave up 9 bases and V 3 bases, and 6 bases lay outside the gene matches. The germline gives CDR1 SGDLS, CDR2 YYNGEE. CDR3 length equals 16 residues. CDR3 sequence: CASSARGLAGGREQFF. CDR3 sequence (DNA): TGTGCCAGCAGCGCCCGGGGACTAGCGGGAGGGCGTGAGCAGTTCTTC.

This chain joins TRBV9 and TRBJ2-3, with TRBD2 identical over 13 bases. There are 15 residues in the CDR3. Germline V gene lookup returns CDR1 SGDLS and CDR2 YYNGEE. J lost 3 bases, V lost 5 bases, and 3 bases had no gene match. CDR3: CASSVTSGRTDTQYF. The CDR3 bases are TGTGCCAGCAGTGTGACTAGCGGGAGGACAGATACGCAGTATTTT.